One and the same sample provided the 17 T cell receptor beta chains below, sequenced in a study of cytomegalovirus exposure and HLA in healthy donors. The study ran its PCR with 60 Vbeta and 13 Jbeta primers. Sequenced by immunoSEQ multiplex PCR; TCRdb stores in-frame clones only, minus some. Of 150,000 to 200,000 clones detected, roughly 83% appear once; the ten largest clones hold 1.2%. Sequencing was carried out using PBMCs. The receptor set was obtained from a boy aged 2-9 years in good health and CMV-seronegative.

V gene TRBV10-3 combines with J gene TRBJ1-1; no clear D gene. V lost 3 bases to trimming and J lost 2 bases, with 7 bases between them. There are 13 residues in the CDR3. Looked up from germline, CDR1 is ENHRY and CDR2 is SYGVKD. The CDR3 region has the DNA TGTGCCATCAGTGATGTCTATAACACTGAAGCTTTCTTT. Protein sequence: CAISDVYNTEAFF.

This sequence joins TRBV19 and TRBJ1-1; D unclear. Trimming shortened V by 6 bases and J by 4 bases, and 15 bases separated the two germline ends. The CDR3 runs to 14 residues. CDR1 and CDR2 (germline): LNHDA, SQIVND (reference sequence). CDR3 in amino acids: CASSPSVASTEAFF. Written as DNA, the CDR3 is TGTGCCAGTAGCCCTTCGGTCGCAAGCACTGAAGCTTTCTTT.

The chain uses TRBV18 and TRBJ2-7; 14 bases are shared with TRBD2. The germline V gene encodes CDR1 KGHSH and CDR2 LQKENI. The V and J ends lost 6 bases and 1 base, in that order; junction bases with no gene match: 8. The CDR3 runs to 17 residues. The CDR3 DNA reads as TGTGCCAGCTCCCCAGGACTAGCGGGAGGAGGGTCCTACGAGCAGTACTTC. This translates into CASSPGLAGGGSYEQYF.

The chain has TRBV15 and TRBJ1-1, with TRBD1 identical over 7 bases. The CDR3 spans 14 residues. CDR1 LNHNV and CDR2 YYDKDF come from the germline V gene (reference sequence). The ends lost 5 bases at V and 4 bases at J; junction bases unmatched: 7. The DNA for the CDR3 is TGTGCCACCAGCCCAGGGGGAACGAGCACTGAAGCTTTCTTT. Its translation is CATSPGGTSTEAFF.

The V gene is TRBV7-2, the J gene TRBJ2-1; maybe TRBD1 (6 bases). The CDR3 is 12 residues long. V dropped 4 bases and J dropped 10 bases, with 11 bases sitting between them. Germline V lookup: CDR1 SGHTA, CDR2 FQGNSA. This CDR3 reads CASSYRAVEQFF. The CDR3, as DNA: TGTGCCAGCAGCTACAGGGCTGTGGAGCAGTTCTTC. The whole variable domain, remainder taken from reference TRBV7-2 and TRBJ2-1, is GAGVSQSPSNKVTEKGKDVELRCDPISGHTALYWYRQSLGQGLEFLIYFQGNSAPDKSGLPSDRFSAERTGGSVSTLTIQRTQQEDSAVYLCASSYRAVEQFFGPGTRLTVL.

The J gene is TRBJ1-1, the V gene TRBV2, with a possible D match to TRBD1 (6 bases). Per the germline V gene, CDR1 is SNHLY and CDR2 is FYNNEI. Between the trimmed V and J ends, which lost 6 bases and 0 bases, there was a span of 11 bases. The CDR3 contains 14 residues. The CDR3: CASRKGVLNTEAFF. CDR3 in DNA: TGTGCCAGCAGAAAGGGGGTCCTGAACACTGAAGCTTTCTTT.

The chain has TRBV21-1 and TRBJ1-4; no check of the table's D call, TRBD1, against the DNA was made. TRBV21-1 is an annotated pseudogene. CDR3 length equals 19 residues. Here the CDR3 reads CASSKRGQGKVTTNEKLFF. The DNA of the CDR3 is TGTGCCAGCAGCAAAAGGGGACAGGGTAAAGTCACAACTAATGAAAAACTGTTTTTT.

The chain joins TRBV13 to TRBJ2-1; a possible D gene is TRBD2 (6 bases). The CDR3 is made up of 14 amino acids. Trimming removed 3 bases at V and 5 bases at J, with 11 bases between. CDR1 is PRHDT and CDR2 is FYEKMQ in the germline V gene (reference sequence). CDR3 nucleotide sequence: TGTGCCAGCAGCTTGGGTGGGAGGCACAATGAGCAGTTCTTC. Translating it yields CASSLGGRHNEQFF.

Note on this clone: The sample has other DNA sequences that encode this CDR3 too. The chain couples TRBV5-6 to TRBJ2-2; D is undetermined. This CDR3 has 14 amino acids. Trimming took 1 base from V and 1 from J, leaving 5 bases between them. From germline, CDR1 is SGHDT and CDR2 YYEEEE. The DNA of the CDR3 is TGTGCCAGCAGCTTGACACGGAACACCGGGGAGCTGTTTTTT. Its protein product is CASSLTRNTGELFF.

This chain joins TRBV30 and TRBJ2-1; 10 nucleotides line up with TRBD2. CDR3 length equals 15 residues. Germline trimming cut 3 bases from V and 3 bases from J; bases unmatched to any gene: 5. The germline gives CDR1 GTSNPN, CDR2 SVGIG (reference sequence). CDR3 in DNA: TGTGCCTGGAGGACCCTAGCGGGAGACTACAATGAGCAGTTCTTC. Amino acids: CAWRTLAGDYNEQFF.

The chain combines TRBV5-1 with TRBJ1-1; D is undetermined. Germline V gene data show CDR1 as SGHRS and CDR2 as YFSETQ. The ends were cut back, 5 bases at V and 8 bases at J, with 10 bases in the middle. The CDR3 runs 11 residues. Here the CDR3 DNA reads TGCGCCAGCAGTGACACGACGGAAGCTTTCTTT. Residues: CASSDTTEAFF.

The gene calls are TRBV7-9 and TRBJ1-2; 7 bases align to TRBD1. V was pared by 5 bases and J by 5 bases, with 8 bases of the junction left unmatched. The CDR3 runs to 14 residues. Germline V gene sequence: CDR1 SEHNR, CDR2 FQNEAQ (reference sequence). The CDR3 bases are TGTGCCAGCAGCCCCAGACAGGGACCTTATGGCTACACCTTC. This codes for CASSPRQGPYGYTF.

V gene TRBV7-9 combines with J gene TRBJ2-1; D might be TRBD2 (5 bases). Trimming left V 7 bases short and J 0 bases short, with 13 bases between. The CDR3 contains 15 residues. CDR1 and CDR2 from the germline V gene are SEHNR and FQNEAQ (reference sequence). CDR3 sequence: CASKSGRDSYNEQFF. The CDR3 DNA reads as TGTGCCAGCAAGAGCGGACGGGACTCCTACAATGAGCAGTTCTTC.

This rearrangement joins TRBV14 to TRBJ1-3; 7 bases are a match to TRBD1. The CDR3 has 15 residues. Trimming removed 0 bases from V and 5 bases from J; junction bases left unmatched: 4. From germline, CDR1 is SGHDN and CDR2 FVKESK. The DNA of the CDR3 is TGTGCCAGCAGCCAAGACAGGGGGACCCGAAACACCATATATTTT. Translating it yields CASSQDRGTRNTIYF.

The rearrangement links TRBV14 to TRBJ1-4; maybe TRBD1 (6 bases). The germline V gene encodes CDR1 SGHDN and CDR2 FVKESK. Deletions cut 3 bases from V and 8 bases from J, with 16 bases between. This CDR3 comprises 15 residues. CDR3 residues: CASSHEQGLGEKLFF. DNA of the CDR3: TGTGCCAGCAGCCATGAACAGGGTCTAGGGGAAAAACTGTTTTTT.

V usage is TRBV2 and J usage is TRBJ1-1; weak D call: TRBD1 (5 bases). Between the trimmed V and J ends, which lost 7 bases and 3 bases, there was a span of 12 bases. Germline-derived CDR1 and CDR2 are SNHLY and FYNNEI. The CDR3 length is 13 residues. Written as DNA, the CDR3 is TGTGCCAGCACTCGATGGGGGGACACTGAAGCTTTCTTT. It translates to CASTRWGDTEAFF.

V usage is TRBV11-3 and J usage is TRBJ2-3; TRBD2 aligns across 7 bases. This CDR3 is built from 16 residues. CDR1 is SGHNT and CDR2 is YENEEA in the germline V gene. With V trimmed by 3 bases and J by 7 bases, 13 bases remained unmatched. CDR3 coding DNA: TGTGCCAGCAGCTTCGGGGGAGGGAGGTATACGAATACGCAGTATTTT. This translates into CASSFGGGRYTNTQYF.